This T cell receptor (beta chain) emerged from a study of shared clonotypes between healthy human individuals. Notes on the study in general: A handful of donors had 4% to 5% of their naive CD4 clonotypes in common.

The CDR3 totals 15 residues. The V and J ends lost 6 bases and 3 bases, in that order; junction bases with no gene match: 6. The germline V gene encodes CDR1 SNHLY and CDR2 FYNNEI. Profiling relied on immunoSEQ multiplex PCR, and the TCRdb table lists in-frame clones only, not all of them. The table shows almost 750,000 clones, with approximately 77% occurring only once. Details on this clone: Its antigen is undetermined. Other DNA sequences in this sample translate to the same CDR3.

Sequenced material: memory CD4+ T cells sorted from blood. Subset of the sample: CD45RA-negative fraction. This TCR was recovered from a woman in her thirties in good health. The chain links TRBV2 to TRBJ2-3; the match to TRBD2 covers 10 bases. This chain's CDR3 is CASSPLTSGTDTQYF. As DNA, the CDR3 is TGTGCCAGCAGCCCTTTGACTAGCGGGACAGATACGCAGTATTTT.